The 28 T cell receptor beta chains below were found in one sample sequenced in a study of cytotoxic CD8 clonotypes in ibrutinib-treated CLL. Clones were read by immunoSEQ multiplex PCR, and TCRdb kept only the in-frame ones, dropping some. The sample lists over 45,000 clones, 45% to 70% occurring once. The sequencing here drew on PBMCs, taken after 24 months of ibrutinib treatment. The receptors here all came from a human donor with chronic lymphocytic leukemia.

The V and J genes are TRBV5-6 and TRBJ1-6; 7 bases line up with TRBD1. The J segment lost 9 bases and the V segment lost 7 bases, leaving 19 bases of the junction unmatched. This CDR3 is 17 amino acids long. Germline V lookup: CDR1 SGHDT, CDR2 YYEEEE. CDR3 sequence reads: CASGPFQGVITGSPLHF. The CDR3 coding sequence is TGTGCCAGCGGACCGTTCCAGGGGGTTATAACGGGTTCACCCCTCCACTTT.

The chain couples TRBV7-9 to TRBJ2-1, with D unclear. The V end was cut by 3 bases, the J end by 6 bases, with 15 bases between. The CDR3 sequence is 15 residues long. Germline values: CDR1 SEHNR, CDR2 FQNEAQ (reference sequence). The CDR3 nucleotides are TGTGCCAGCAGCTTTCAGCACACCGGCGGCAATGAGCAGTTCTTC. Translated, it gives CASSFQHTGGNEQFF.

The CDR3 region is CSVGGQGYGYTF. Here the CDR3 DNA reads TGCAGCGTTGGGGGACAGGGATATGGCTACACCTTC. The rearrangement uses TRBV29-1 and TRBJ1-2; 9 positions match TRBD1. The trim removed 4 bases at V and 5 bases at J, leaving 2 bases unmatched. The CDR3 loop spans 12 amino acids. Per germline, CDR1 SQVTM and CDR2 ANQGSEA.

This clone came up once. This rearrangement joins TRBV29-1 to TRBJ2-5; 10 nucleotides agree with TRBD2. Unmatched junction bases numbered 11, after V lost 0 bases and J lost 4 bases. The CDR3 runs to 17 residues. CDR1 SQVTM and CDR2 ANQGSEA come from the germline V gene. CDR3 sequence reads: CSVEEIGPLAGGETQYF. The CDR3 nucleotides are TGCAGCGTTGAAGAGATCGGTCCTTTAGCGGGGGGAGAGACCCAGTACTTC.

The chain recombines TRBV10-2 with TRBJ2-2, with D unresolved. Per germline, CDR1 WSHSY and CDR2 SAAADI. The V gene lost 8 bases and the J gene lost 6 bases, with 10 bases spanning the gap. The CDR3 consists of 12 residues. The DNA for the CDR3 is TGCGCCAGCTCCGTGACGGCCGGGGAGCTGTTTTTT. Translated, it gives CASSVTAGELFF.

A remark on this clone: Being one base from a much bigger clone, this may be a read error. Other DNA sequences within the sample encode an identical CDR3. The chain has TRBV6-5 and TRBJ2-7, with TRBD2 identical over 10 bases. CDR1 MNHEY and CDR2 SVGAGI come from the germline V gene. The CDR3 runs 15 residues. The CDR3 DNA reads TGTGCTAGCAGTATCCGCCTAGCGGGAGATTACGAGCAGTACTTC. Translation gives CASSIRLAGDYEQYF.

The J gene is TRBJ2-5, the V gene TRBV5-1; D is possibly TRBD1 (7 bases). Germline V CDR1 and CDR2: SGHRS, YFSETQ. The CDR3 sequence is 12 residues long. Trimming shortened V by 7 bases and J by 3 bases, and 10 bases separated the two germline ends. The CDR3 DNA sequence: TGCGCCAGCGGGGGGACAGAAGAGACCCAGTACTTC. Protein: CASGGTEETQYF.

This clone was counted a few times. This chain connects TRBV9 to TRBJ1-1; D unresolved. V gave up 4 bases and J gave up 2 bases, with 9 bases separating them. Germline V gene lookup returns CDR1 SGDLS and CDR2 YYNGEE. This CDR3 contains 13 residues. The CDR3 loop reads CASSHKLNTEAFF. The CDR3 DNA is TGTGCCAGCAGCCACAAGCTCAACACTGAAGCTTTCTTT.

The rearrangement links TRBV5-8 to TRBJ2-7, with D unresolved. The CDR3 sequence is 13 residues long. Trimming pared 4 bases from V and 4 bases from J, leaving 12 bases between. Germline V gene lookup returns CDR1 SGHTS and CDR2 YDEGEE. The CDR3 protein is CASSPYGTYEQYF. CDR3 nucleotides: TGTGCCAGCAGCCCTTATGGAACATACGAGCAGTACTTC.

This clone appeared a few times. The J gene is TRBJ2-6, the V gene TRBV4-1; D is undetermined. There are 14 residues in the CDR3. V was shortened by 1 base and J by 15 bases, with 16 bases between the two germline ends. CDR1 is MGHRA, CDR2 YSYEKL, per germline. The CDR3 nucleotides are TGCGCCAGCAGCCAAGCGCAGTGGACGGTCGCCCTGACTTTC. It encodes CASSQAQWTVALTF.

The J gene is TRBJ1-6, the V gene TRBV7-9, with D perhaps TRBD1 (6 bases). This CDR3 is built from 16 residues. Trimming shortened V by 4 bases and J by 7 bases, and 17 bases separated the two germline ends. Germline CDR1 reads SEHNR; CDR2 reads FQNEAQ (reference sequence). CDR3 DNA: TGTGCCAGCAGCTCGGGGGGCAGGGTGACAAATTCACCCCTCCACTTT. It is translated as CASSSGGRVTNSPLHF.

This clone counts as medium-sized. The rearrangement joins TRBV27 to TRBJ1-1; no clear D gene. The germline V and J ends were trimmed by 10 bases and 5 bases, with 17 bases remaining between them. Germline V lookup: CDR1 MNHEY, CDR2 SMNVEV (reference sequence). The CDR3 is made up of 13 amino acids. In nucleotides, the CDR3 is TGTGCCACACTAGGGTCCATGGGGACTGAAGCTTTCTTT. Residues: CATLGSMGTEAFF.

The chain is built from TRBV6-1 and TRBJ2-3; a possible D gene is TRBD2 (6 bases). From germline, CDR1 is MNHNS and CDR2 SASEGT. V was pared by 2 bases and J by 6 bases, with 12 bases between. The CDR3 contains 14 residues. DNA for the CDR3: TGTGCCAGCAGTGAATTACTAGCTGGGGATACGCAGTATTTT. Its protein product is CASSELLAGDTQYF.

V usage is TRBV27 and J usage is TRBJ2-1, with D tentatively TRBD2 (6 bases). Germline V CDR1 and CDR2: MNHEY, SMNVEV (reference sequence). The ends were cut back, 5 bases at V and 2 bases at J, with 7 bases in the middle. The CDR3 runs 13 residues. DNA for the CDR3: TGTGCCAGCAGTGCGGGACCCTACAATGAGCAGTTCTTC. This sequence encodes CASSAGPYNEQFF.

V is TRBV4-1 and J is TRBJ2-3; D unclear. This CDR3 has 16 amino acids. Per germline, CDR1 MGHRA and CDR2 YSYEKL. Trimming removed 0 bases from V and 3 bases from J, with 13 bases in between. The CDR3 here is CASSQDGRLGTDTQYF. Written as DNA, the CDR3 is TGCGCCAGCAGCCAAGATGGTAGGTTAGGGACAGATACGCAGTATTTT.

This chain connects TRBV6-5 to TRBJ2-5; the match to TRBD1 covers 8 bases. The germline gives CDR1 MNHEY, CDR2 SVGAGI. Trimming at V came to 0 bases and at J to 4 bases, leaving 7 bases not matched to a gene. The CDR3 extends over 16 amino acids. CDR3 sequence reads: CASSYSWGQASETQYF. The DNA of the CDR3 is TGTGCCAGCAGTTACTCTTGGGGACAGGCTTCAGAGACCCAGTACTTC.

The V and J genes are TRBV30 and TRBJ2-1, with D unclear. V lost 8 bases and J lost 5, with 16 bases in between. The germline V gene encodes CDR1 GTSNPN and CDR2 SVGIG (reference sequence). The length of the CDR3 is 13 residues. CDR3: CAGNPDFDNEQFF. The CDR3 region has the DNA TGTGCCGGAAACCCAGACTTCGACAATGAGCAGTTCTTC.

The V and J genes are TRBV5-1 and TRBJ2-3; D is possibly TRBD2 (5 bases). Germline V gene data show CDR1 as SGHRS and CDR2 as YFSETQ. The length of the CDR3 is 14 residues. Trimming removed 3 bases at V and 3 bases at J, with 11 bases between. CDR3 residues: CASSWWTGTDTQYF. The CDR3 coding sequence is TGCGCCAGCAGCTGGTGGACGGGGACAGATACGCAGTATTTT.

The sample holds a few counts of this clone. The chain employs TRBV18 and TRBJ2-7; tentative D call: TRBD1 (5 bases). Germline V gene lookup returns CDR1 KGHSH and CDR2 LQKENI. V dropped 3 bases and J dropped 6 bases, with 12 bases sitting between them. CDR3 length: 13 amino acids. The CDR3 DNA reads as TGTGCCAGCTCACCCTCGACAGACATCGAGCAGTACGTC. It translates to CASSPSTDIEQYV.

The chain links TRBV2 to TRBJ2-7; D perhaps matches TRBD1 (5 bases). Germline CDR1 and CDR2: SNHLY and FYNNEI. The CDR3 has 11 amino acids. With 4 bases removed from V and 6 bases from J, the gap between germline ends came to 7 bases. CDR3 nucleotide sequence: TGTGCCAGCAGTGTGGGGCGCGAGCAGTACTTC. It specifies CASSVGREQYF. Full variable domain (rest looked up from reference TRBV2 and TRBJ2-7): EPEVTQTPSHQVTQMGQEVILRCVPISNHLYFYWYRQILGQKVEFLVSFYNNEISEKSEIFDDQFSVERPDGSNFTLKIRSTKLEDSAMYFCASSVGREQYFGPGTRLTVT.

The V and J genes are TRBV29-1 and TRBJ2-5; TRBD1 aligns across 12 bases. The CDR3 runs to 13 residues. Per the germline V gene, CDR1 is SQVTM and CDR2 is ANQGSEA. Losses at the gene ends were 6 bases for V and 3 bases for J; bases not matched to a gene: 2. CDR3 sequence reads: CSVGTGGKETQYF. The CDR3 region has the DNA TGCAGCGTAGGGACAGGGGGCAAAGAGACCCAGTACTTC.

The chain has TRBV7-8 and TRBJ1-3; TRBD1 matches 7 bases. The germline gives CDR1 SGHVS, CDR2 FQNEAQ. This CDR3 spans 18 amino acids. V trimming: 5 bases; J trimming: 0 bases; junction bases outside the gene matches: 13. The CDR3: CASSRTSTGPISGNTIYF. The DNA of the CDR3 is TGTGCCAGCAGCCGAACATCGACAGGGCCTATCTCTGGAAACACCATATATTTT.

The V gene is TRBV2, the J gene TRBJ2-2, with TRBD2 matching 7 bases. The CDR3 is made up of 16 amino acids. Trimming removed 7 bases from V and 4 bases from J; junction bases left unmatched: 12. Germline V gene data show CDR1 as SNHLY and CDR2 as FYNNEI. CDR3 sequence: CASNRRGIVGTGELFF. CDR3 nucleotides: TGTGCCAGCAATCGGCGGGGGATTGTGGGCACCGGGGAGCTGTTTTTT.

This clone was found once. The V gene is TRBV6-5, the J gene TRBJ1-1; D is possibly TRBD1 (5 bases). V was clipped by 5 bases and J by 11 bases, with 15 bases between them. Germline-derived CDR1 and CDR2 are MNHEY and SVGAGI. CDR3 size: 12 residues. CDR3 nucleotide sequence: TGTGCCAGCAGTCCGGGACCCTGGGGGGCTTTCTTT. Translating gives CASSPGPWGAFF.

This chain connects TRBV5-1 to TRBJ2-1; D unresolved. V was clipped by 5 bases and J by 4 bases, with 10 bases between them. CDR3 size: 13 residues. CDR1 and CDR2 from the germline V gene are SGHRS and YFSETQ. DNA of the CDR3: TGCGCCAGCAGGCAGGAGCCGTACAATGAGCAGTTCTTC. Its protein product is CASRQEPYNEQFF.

J is TRBJ1-2 and V is TRBV10-3, with TRBD1 matching over 8 bases. This CDR3 region has 14 residues. Trimming cost V 7 bases and J 5 bases; bases outside gene matches: 9. The germline gives CDR1 ENHRY, CDR2 SYGVKD. DNA of the CDR3: TGTGCCATCAAACCTGGACAGGGACCTTATGGCTACACCTTC. Protein: CAIKPGQGPYGYTF.

The chain recombines TRBV19 with TRBJ2-7; weak D call: TRBD1 (5 bases). This CDR3 has 14 residues. Germline-derived CDR1 and CDR2 are LNHDA and SQIVND (reference sequence). Between the trimmed V and J ends, which lost 6 bases and 2 bases, there was a span of 14 bases. The CDR3 nucleotides are TGTGCCAGTAGCACCCGACAGACTCCCTACGAGCAGTACTTC. Translation: CASSTRQTPYEQYF. The variable domain in full, completed from reference TRBV19 and TRBJ2-7, reads DGGITQSPKYLFRKEGQNVTLSCEQNLNHDAMYWYRQDPGQGLRLIYYSQIVNDFQKGDIAEGYSVSREKKESFPLTVTSAQKNPTAFYLCASSTRQTPYEQYFGPGTRLTVT.

This chain joins TRBV21-1 and TRBJ2-7; the table's D call, TRBD1, was not checked against the DNA. TRBV21-1 is noted as a pseudogene. The CDR3 has 15 residues. The CDR3: CASRPRQGITYEQYV. DNA of the CDR3: TGTGCCAGCAGACCGCGACAGGGGATTACCTACGAGCAGTACGTC.